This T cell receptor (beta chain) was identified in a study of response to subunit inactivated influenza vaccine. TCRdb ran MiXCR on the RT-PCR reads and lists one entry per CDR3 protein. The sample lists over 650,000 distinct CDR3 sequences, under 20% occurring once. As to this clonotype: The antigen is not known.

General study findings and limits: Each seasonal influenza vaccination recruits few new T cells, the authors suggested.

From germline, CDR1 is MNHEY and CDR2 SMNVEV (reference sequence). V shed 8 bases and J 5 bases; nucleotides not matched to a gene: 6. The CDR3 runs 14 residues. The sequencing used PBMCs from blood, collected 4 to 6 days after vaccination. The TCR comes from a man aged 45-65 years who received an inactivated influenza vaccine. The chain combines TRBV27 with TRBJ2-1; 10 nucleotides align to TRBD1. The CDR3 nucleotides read TGTGCCAGCGCGACAGGGGGCGTCCACAATGAGCAGTTCTTC. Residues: CASATGGVHNEQFF.